These 21 T cell receptor beta chains were sequenced from one sample in a study of cytomegalovirus exposure and HLA in healthy donors. The primer mix had 60 Vbeta and 13 Jbeta primers. This table comes from immunoSEQ multiplex PCR, and its TCRdb copy is limited to in-frame clones, with some not included. Found here are 150,000 or so clones, around 77% of them singletons; the top ten hold roughly 1.6%. What was sequenced was PBMCs. These receptors were collected from a middle-aged man in good health and CMV-seronegative.

V and J are TRBV11-2 and TRBJ2-7; no firm D call. The CDR3 sequence is 15 residues long. The V gene's germline CDR1 is SGHAT and CDR2 FQNNGV. Trimming shortened V by 0 bases and J by 7 bases, and 16 bases separated the two germline ends. Written as DNA, the CDR3 is TGTGCCAGCAGCTTAGATGGTTTGGGCCTTGGGGAGCAGTACGTC. The encoded protein is CASSLDGLGLGEQYV.

V gene TRBV5-4 combines with J gene TRBJ2-5, with TRBD1 matching 8 bases. Germline assignment: CDR1 SGHNT and CDR2 YYREEE (reference sequence). This CDR3 region has 15 residues. V lost 4 bases to trimming and J lost 1 base; unmatched junction nucleotides: 6. CDR3 bases: TGTGCCAGCAGCAAACCGACAGGGGCCCAAGAGACCCAGTACTTC. It is translated as CASSKPTGAQETQYF.

This chain joins TRBV27 and TRBJ2-7, with D hard to call. Germline CDR1 and CDR2: MNHEY and SMNVEV (reference sequence). Trimming removed 3 bases at V and 6 bases at J, with 15 bases between. The CDR3 is 14 amino acids. CDR3 sequence: CASSFLISPLEQYF. The CDR3 DNA sequence: TGTGCCAGCAGTTTTTTAATCTCCCCTCTCGAGCAGTACTTC.

This chain links TRBV18 with TRBJ1-1, with 8 bases lining up with TRBD1. This CDR3 region has 15 residues. The trim removed 5 bases at V and 3 bases at J, leaving 8 bases unmatched. Germline loops: CDR1 KGHSH, CDR2 LQKENI. In DNA, the CDR3 is TGTGCCAGCTCAGCTCAGGGGGCGTTTGACACTGAAGCTTTCTTT. Translating it yields CASSAQGAFDTEAFF. Based on the CDR3 plus reference TRBV18 and TRBJ1-1, the full variable domain is NAGVMQNPRHLVRRRGQEARLRCSPMKGHSHVYWYRQLPEEGLKFMVYLQKENIIDESGMPKERFSAEFPKEGPSILRIQQVVRGDSAAYFCASSAQGAFDTEAFFGQGTRLTVV.

The rearrangement links TRBV7-2 to TRBJ1-1; D is unresolved. Trimming pared 0 bases from V and 4 bases from J, leaving 9 bases between. Germline loops: CDR1 SGHTA, CDR2 FQGNSA. The CDR3 spans 14 residues. The CDR3 sequence is CASSLAHTATEAFF. The CDR3 nucleotides read TGTGCCAGCAGCTTAGCGCATACAGCCACTGAAGCTTTCTTT.

This chain links TRBV5-5 with TRBJ1-1; D is ambiguous. The CDR3 is made up of 13 amino acids. Germline assignment: CDR1 SGHKS and CDR2 YYEKEE (reference sequence). V lost 3 bases and J lost 5, with 11 bases in between. The CDR3 loop reads CASSWGAGTEAFF. CDR3 coding DNA: TGTGCCAGCAGCTGGGGAGCGGGAACTGAAGCTTTCTTT.

This clone was found once. The rearrangement links TRBV7-6 to TRBJ2-7; 9 bases fit TRBD1. The CDR3 is 16 residues long. Germline V gene sequence: CDR1 SGHVS, CDR2 FNYEAQ. The V segment lost 1 base and the J segment 7 bases; nucleotides outside the gene matches: 11. CDR3 sequence reads: CASSLGPDRGRDEQYF. CDR3 coding DNA: TGTGCCAGCAGCTTAGGACCCGACAGGGGGAGGGATGAGCAGTACTTC.

The chain carries TRBV10-1 and TRBJ2-7; 14 nucleotides match TRBD2. The CDR3 loop spans 17 amino acids. Germline CDR1 WNHNN, CDR2 SYGVQD (reference sequence). The V segment lost 3 bases and the J segment 6 bases; nucleotides outside the gene matches: 10. The CDR3 is CASSDPGTSGSVGEQYV. The CDR3 DNA reads TGCGCCAGCAGTGACCCTGGGACTAGCGGGAGCGTGGGCGAGCAGTACGTC.

This chain links TRBV6-1 with TRBJ2-2; D may be TRBD1 (6 bases). CDR1 MNHNS and CDR2 SASEGT come from the germline V gene. The CDR3 is 15 residues long. Trimming took off 1 base at V and 1 base at J, with 7 bases between the two ends. The CDR3 DNA reads TGTGCCAGCAGTGAAGGGACAGTGAACACCGGGGAGCTGTTTTTT. Residues: CASSEGTVNTGELFF.

This chain links TRBV6-5 with TRBJ1-2; 9 bases fit TRBD1. V dropped 6 bases and J dropped 4; count of bases not matched to a gene: 3. The CDR3 is made up of 13 amino acids. Germline values: CDR1 MNHEY, CDR2 SVGAGI. The chain's CDR3 is CASRSTGGYGYTF. CDR3 bases: TGTGCCAGCAGGTCGACAGGGGGCTATGGCTACACCTTC.

A few counts support this clone. The chain links TRBV6-1 to TRBJ1-2; D may be TRBD1 (5 bases). Germline CDR1 MNHNS, CDR2 SASEGT. The V and J ends lost 6 bases and 1 base respectively, with 9 bases between them. This CDR3 comprises 13 residues. The CDR3 sequence: CASRLGGNYGYTF. CDR3 coding DNA: TGTGCCAGCAGGCTCGGGGGTAACTATGGCTACACCTTC.

This chain uses TRBV2 with TRBJ2-1; TRBD2 matches 9 bases. V lost 2 bases to trimming and J lost 7 bases; unmatched junction nucleotides: 6. Germline V lookup: CDR1 SNHLY, CDR2 FYNNEI. This CDR3 spans 15 amino acids. DNA of the CDR3: TGTGCCAGCAGTGAATGGGCGGGAGGGGGTAATGAGCAGTTCTTC. Residues: CASSEWAGGGNEQFF.

Only a few counts were recorded for this clone. The J gene is TRBJ1-4, the V gene TRBV15; D is possibly TRBD1 (6 bases). V shed 0 bases and J shed 6 bases, with 11 bases lying between them. This CDR3 has 15 amino acids. CDR1 LNHNV and CDR2 YYDKDF come from the germline V gene (reference sequence). CDR3 sequence: CATSREGPGDEKLFF. The CDR3, as DNA: TGTGCCACCAGCAGAGAGGGCCCAGGGGATGAAAAACTGTTTTTT.

The chain recombines TRBV5-4 with TRBJ2-3, with 11 bases lining up with TRBD2. This CDR3 contains 16 residues. CDR1 and CDR2 from the germline V gene are SGHNT and YYREEE (reference sequence). Trimming took 4 bases from V and 6 from J; bases not matched to a gene: 10. CDR3 sequence reads: CASSLTRLAGLDTQYF. In DNA form, the CDR3 reads TGTGCCAGCAGCCTAACTAGACTAGCGGGATTGGATACGCAGTATTTT.

This clone has only a few counts. The chain carries TRBV11-2 and TRBJ2-4, with TRBD2 matching over 13 bases. V trimming: 6 bases; J trimming: 3 bases; junction bases outside the gene matches: 14. This CDR3 region has 19 residues. CDR1 SGHAT and CDR2 FQNNGV come from the germline V gene. CDR3 nucleotide sequence: TGTGCCAGCAGTGTAGGGGGGACTAGCGGGAAAGAGGACAAAAACATTCAGTACTTC. It encodes CASSVGGTSGKEDKNIQYF.

The chain combines TRBV5-4 with TRBJ2-5, with 7 positions matching TRBD1. Germline CDR1 SGHNT, CDR2 YYREEE (reference sequence). V shed 4 bases, J shed 1 base, and the junction held 7 bases outside the gene matches. The CDR3 totals 15 residues. Here the CDR3 DNA reads TGTGCCAGCAGCCTGCGACAGGGTGGCCAAGAGACCCAGTACTTC. Translating it yields CASSLRQGGQETQYF.

This clone was counted only a few times. J is TRBJ2-2 and V is TRBV18, with D perhaps TRBD1 (6 bases). The V end was cut by 0 bases, the J end by 1 base, with 12 bases between. The CDR3 extends over 17 amino acids. CDR1 is KGHSH and CDR2 is LQKENI in the germline V gene. The CDR3 here is CASSPPDRPRNTGELFF. As DNA, the CDR3 is TGTGCCAGCTCACCACCTGACAGGCCTAGGAACACCGGGGAGCTGTTTTTT.

This chain uses TRBV6-1 with TRBJ2-2; D not resolved. The length of the CDR3 is 15 residues. Germline lookup yields CDR1 MNHNS and CDR2 SASEGT. The V end lost 0 bases, the J end lost 4 bases, and 9 bases lay between the germline ends. In DNA, the CDR3 is TGTGCCAGCAGTGAAGCTCCAGATTTCACCGGGGAGCTGTTTTTT. Translation gives CASSEAPDFTGELFF.

This chain links TRBV6-6 with TRBJ1-1; D is unclear. In germline, CDR1 is MNHNY, CDR2 SVGAGI (reference sequence). V dropped 0 bases and J dropped 4 bases, with 6 bases sitting between them. This CDR3 has 13 amino acids. This CDR3 is CASSYSPGTEAFF. As DNA, the CDR3 is TGTGCCAGCAGTTACTCGCCAGGCACTGAAGCTTTCTTT.

The V gene is TRBV28, the J gene TRBJ2-1; 7 bases agree with TRBD2. The V gene's germline CDR1 is MDHEN and CDR2 SYDVKM. With 5 bases clipped from V and 2 bases from J, the junction kept 6 bases outside the gene matches. The CDR3 is 15 residues long. This chain's CDR3 is CASSGVAGPYNEQFF. CDR3 in DNA: TGTGCCAGCAGTGGAGTAGCGGGTCCCTACAATGAGCAGTTCTTC.

The gene calls are TRBV27 and TRBJ2-6, with D possibly being TRBD1 (6 bases). The CDR3 covers 16 residues. The V and J ends lost 7 bases and 0 bases respectively, with 13 bases between them. CDR1 MNHEY and CDR2 SMNVEV come from the germline V gene (reference sequence). The CDR3 region is CASTTDSNSGANVLTF. For the CDR3, the DNA is TGTGCCAGCACCACGGACAGTAACTCTGGGGCCAACGTCCTGACTTTC.